This entry concerns a single T cell receptor beta chain. No antigen is known for it. This specimen comes from a study of B cell selection in AIRE deficiency. Sorting defined conventional CD4 T cells as CD4+CD127+. Unrelated healthy donors provided the controls. Sequencing was performed with immunoSEQ multiplex PCR; in TCRdb, only in-frame clones are kept and a portion is missing. This sample has roughly 25,000 clones; roughly 95% occur once, and the top ten carry approximately 0.2%. Study results and limitations: Of a few thousand shared Treg TCRbeta sequences, over 25% were healthy-only, just under 9.5% patient-only. Shared Treg sequences had shorter CDR3s, biased toward rearrangements with few non-templated insertions. About 30% of healthy-shared Treg TCRbeta sequences appeared in patient Tconv cells.

This CDR3 spans 13 amino acids. Germline-derived CDR1 and CDR2 are MNHEY and SMNVEV (reference sequence). The ends were cut back, 3 bases at V and 7 bases at J, with 12 bases in the middle. V is TRBV27 and J is TRBJ1-2; D is possibly TRBD1 (6 bases). The receptor comes from a human donor in good health. What was sequenced was CD4+CD127+ conventional T cells sorted from PBMCs. In DNA form, the CDR3 reads TGTGCCAGCAGTTTTGGCAGGGGAAGTGGCTACACCTTC. Protein product: CASSFGRGSGYTF.